One sample yielded the 22 T cell receptor beta chains listed below, sequenced in a study of Tregs in tolerant kidney transplant recipients. Clones were read by immunoSEQ multiplex PCR, and TCRdb kept only the in-frame ones, dropping some. The sample contains about 240,000 clones, roughly 80% of which appear only once. Sample: CD4+ T cells from blood. The receptors were gathered from a human donor in good health.

This clone was detected only a few times. This chain uses TRBV6-5 with TRBJ2-6, with D possibly being TRBD2 (5 bases). The CDR3 contains 16 residues. Trimming removed 0 bases at V and 2 bases at J, with 8 bases between. The V gene's germline CDR1 is MNHEY and CDR2 SVGAGI. In DNA form, the CDR3 reads TGTGCCAGCAGTTACTCGAGGGTAGCTGGGGCCAACGTCCTGACTTTC. Residues: CASSYSRVAGANVLTF.

The genes are TRBV18 and TRBJ1-1; the D gene is possibly TRBD1 (5 bases). Germline V gives CDR1 KGHSH, CDR2 LQKENI. The ends were cut back, 3 bases at V and 4 bases at J, with 12 bases in the middle. The CDR3 covers 14 residues. This chain's CDR3 is CASSPLGPGTEAFF. The CDR3 region has the DNA TGTGCCAGCTCACCCCTGGGGCCCGGCACTGAAGCTTTCTTT.

The V and J genes are TRBV13 and TRBJ1-1; D remains ambiguous. The CDR3 loop spans 12 amino acids. Germline V lookup: CDR1 PRHDT, CDR2 FYEKMQ (reference sequence). Trimming cost V 8 bases and J 6 bases, with 13 bases left between them. CDR3 sequence reads: CASATPQSEAFF. As DNA, the CDR3 is TGTGCCAGCGCGACTCCTCAGTCTGAAGCTTTCTTT.

The chain joins TRBV9 to TRBJ2-2; TRBD1 matches at 8 bases. V shed 4 bases and J 4 bases; nucleotides not matched to a gene: 12. The germline V gene has CDR1 SGDLS and CDR2 YYNGEE. The CDR3 length is 17 residues. The CDR3 DNA reads as TGTGCCAGCAGCCCGAGTAAGCGGACAGGGTTCACCGGGGAGCTGTTTTTT. As protein: CASSPSKRTGFTGELFF.

Comments on this clone: An end of the junction does not agree with germline; a read error may underlie this. The chain joins TRBV27 to TRBJ2-1; D remains unclear. Germline CDR1 and CDR2: MNHEY and SMNVEV (reference sequence). The CDR3 loop spans 15 amino acids. CDR3 nucleotides: TGTGCCAGCAGCACTCCATCGTACCCCCTCAATGGGCAGTTCTTC. This codes for CASSTPSYPLNGQFF.

The genes are TRBV5-8 and TRBJ2-7; TRBD2 aligns across 7 bases. The CDR3 covers 17 residues. Germline CDR1 SGHTS, CDR2 YDEGEE. The ends lost 3 bases at V and 3 bases at J; junction bases unmatched: 15. The CDR3 DNA is TGTGCCAGCAGCTCCTTCTTACTAGCGTCAACATACTACGAGCAGTACTTC. Translated, it gives CASSSFLLASTYYEQYF.

V is TRBV7-2 and J is TRBJ2-5; no firm D call. The CDR3 is made up of 12 amino acids. Trimming removed 4 bases from V and 4 bases from J, with 7 bases in between. The germline V gene has CDR1 SGHTA and CDR2 FQGNSA. The DNA for the CDR3 is TGTGCCAGCAGCTCCCCCCCAGAGACCCAGTACTTC. Translated: CASSSPPETQYF.

V gene TRBV5-1 combines with J gene TRBJ1-2, with D hard to call. CDR3 length equals 13 residues. The V end was cut by 1 base, the J end by 7 bases, with 11 bases between. Germline V lookup: CDR1 SGHRS, CDR2 YFSETQ. In DNA form, the CDR3 reads TGCGCCAGCAGCTTGCAAGCGGTGGGTGGCTACACCTTC. This gives the protein CASSLQAVGGYTF.

The gene calls are TRBV7-6 and TRBJ2-1, with 10 bases that match TRBD2. Germline CDR1 SGHVS, CDR2 FNYEAQ. The ends lost 5 bases at V and 7 bases at J; junction bases unmatched: 2. The CDR3 has 13 residues. The CDR3, as DNA: TGTGCCAGCAGCGTACTAGCGGGGAATGAGCAGTTCTTC. Residues: CASSVLAGNEQFF.

The chain combines TRBV2 with TRBJ2-3; D gene unclear. The CDR3 runs to 17 residues. Germline values: CDR1 SNHLY, CDR2 FYNNEI. V lost 0 bases and J lost 0, with 13 bases in between. The CDR3 is CASSEALVRSSTDTQYF. In DNA, the CDR3 is TGTGCCAGCAGTGAAGCTCTGGTCAGATCTAGCACAGATACGCAGTATTTT.

V usage is TRBV6-5 and J usage is TRBJ1-2; D is uncertain. Germline CDR1 reads MNHEY; CDR2 reads SVGAGI. Trimming stripped 5 bases from V and 8 bases from J, with 15 bases between. This CDR3 comprises 13 residues. The CDR3, as DNA: TGTGCCAGCAGTGAAAATAGGGCCTGGGGCTACACCTTC. Its translation: CASSENRAWGYTF.

Notes on this clone: One junction end disagrees with the germline gene, perhaps due to a read error. The rearrangement links TRBV6-6 to TRBJ1-1, with a possible D match to TRBD1 (6 bases). The CDR3 extends over 11 amino acids. The V gene's germline CDR1 is MNHNY and CDR2 SVGAGI (reference sequence). CDR3 nucleotides: TGCGACGGACAGCCAGTCACTGAAGCTTTCTTT. This sequence encodes CDGQPVTEAFF.

The V call is TRBV18, the J call TRBJ2-3; TRBD1 aligns across 9 bases. The CDR3 has 13 amino acids. Germline lookup yields CDR1 KGHSH and CDR2 LQKENI. Trimming cost V 6 bases and J 6 bases; bases outside gene matches: 4. The CDR3 spells CASSTGTGDTQYF. CDR3 DNA sequence: TGTGCCAGCTCGACCGGGACAGGGGATACGCAGTATTTT.

This rearrangement joins TRBV5-1 to TRBJ2-7; TRBD2 might be the D (5 bases). The CDR3 has 12 amino acids. V was shortened by 4 bases and J by 3 bases, with 8 bases between the two germline ends. Per germline, CDR1 SGHRS and CDR2 YFSETQ. The CDR3 DNA follows: TGCGCCAGCAGCGACCGGGACTACGAGCAGTACTTC. Amino acids: CASSDRDYEQYF.

This clone was seen more than once but under ten times. The chain is built from TRBV5-1 and TRBJ1-3, with 8 positions matching TRBD1. The CDR3 has 16 amino acids. Germline V CDR1 and CDR2: SGHRS, YFSETQ. V lost 4 bases to trimming and J lost 4 bases; unmatched junction nucleotides: 10. The CDR3, as DNA: TGCGCCAGCAGCCTATGGCAGGGGGCTGGAGGAAACACCATATATTTT. Protein: CASSLWQGAGGNTIYF.

V is TRBV5-4 and J is TRBJ1-4; D gene unclear. Looked up from germline, CDR1 is SGHNT and CDR2 is YYREEE (reference sequence). This CDR3 is built from 12 residues. V was trimmed by 0 bases and J by 7 bases, leaving 4 bases between them. CDR3 loop: CASSLGAEKLFF. The CDR3 DNA reads as TGTGCCAGCAGCTTGGGTGCTGAAAAACTGTTTTTT.

This chain links TRBV10-3 with TRBJ2-5; D gene ambiguous. The CDR3 totals 13 residues. V was shortened by 7 bases and J by 3 bases, with 12 bases between the two germline ends. Per germline, CDR1 ENHRY and CDR2 SYGVKD. CDR3 loop: CAIKPSWEETQYF. The CDR3 nucleotides are TGTGCCATCAAGCCTAGTTGGGAAGAGACCCAGTACTTC.

The rearrangement links TRBV19 to TRBJ2-1; possible D gene TRBD1, 5 bases. Trimming removed 4 bases from V and 1 base from J, with 11 bases in between. This CDR3 is built from 15 residues. Germline V gene sequence: CDR1 LNHDA, CDR2 SQIVND (reference sequence). The CDR3 sequence: CASSTLRQSYNEQFF. In DNA form, the CDR3 reads TGTGCCAGTAGTACCCTCCGACAGTCCTACAATGAGCAGTTCTTC.

This rearrangement joins TRBV9 to TRBJ1-4; TRBD1 is a possible D gene (6 bases). The CDR3 loop spans 15 amino acids. Per the germline V gene, CDR1 is SGDLS and CDR2 is YYNGEE. V shed 0 bases and J shed 8 bases, with 14 bases lying between them. As DNA, the CDR3 is TGTGCCAGCAGCGTAGGGCCAGGGGAGCAGGAAAAACTGTTTTTT. This translates into CASSVGPGEQEKLFF.

The CDR3 DNA reads as TGTGCCAGCAGCCGAGATTCAGGGGGCAATCAGCCCCAGCATTTT. This sequence encodes CASSRDSGGNQPQHF. The chain uses TRBV6-1 and TRBJ1-5; D possibly corresponds to TRBD1 (6 bases). Germline CDR1 and CDR2: MNHNS and SASEGT. V was trimmed by 6 bases and J by 2 bases, leaving 14 bases between them. The length of the CDR3 is 15 residues.

This chain uses TRBV6-1 with TRBJ1-2, with D uncertain. The CDR3 has 13 amino acids. Trimming pared 8 bases from V and 1 base from J, leaving 11 bases between. Germline V CDR1 and CDR2: MNHNS, SASEGT. This chain's CDR3 is CASDPTVNYGYTF. Here the CDR3 DNA reads TGTGCCAGCGATCCCACCGTTAACTATGGCTACACCTTC.

This clone occurred a few times. The V gene is TRBV9, the J gene TRBJ1-5, with 7 bases aligning to TRBD1. This CDR3 region has 15 residues. With 4 bases clipped from V and 4 bases from J, the junction kept 8 bases outside the gene matches. The germline V gene encodes CDR1 SGDLS and CDR2 YYNGEE. The CDR3 DNA sequence: TGTGCCAGCAGCCGGACCGACAGGGAAAATCAGCCCCAGCATTTT. Amino acid sequence: CASSRTDRENQPQHF.